Shown below are 19 T cell receptor beta chains from a single sample sequenced in a study of blood T cell repertoires in COVID-19. The data were produced by immunoSEQ multiplex PCR, yet TCRdb's version contains in-frame clones alone and is incomplete. The data hold about 100,000 clones, with approximately 86% observed a single time. The sequencing input was peripheral blood. Source of these receptors: a man older than 75 with acute or convalescent COVID-19.

The rearrangement uses TRBV6-2 or TRBV6-3 and TRBJ2-1, with TRBD2 matching over 7 bases. CDR1 MNHEY and CDR2 SVGEGT come from the germline V gene. Germline trimming cut 4 bases from V and 0 bases from J; bases unmatched to any gene: 9. CDR3 length: 17 amino acids. The CDR3 is CASSFPGLGSSYNEQFF. The CDR3 DNA reads as TGTGCCAGCAGTTTCCCCGGACTAGGAAGCTCCTACAATGAGCAGTTCTTC.

This chain's CDR3 is CASHPGTGANNEKLFF. The DNA of the CDR3 is TGTGCCAGCCACCCTGGGACAGGGGCCAATAATGAAAAACTGTTTTTT. The chain couples TRBV2 to TRBJ1-4, with 10 bases identical to TRBD1. V dropped 8 bases and J dropped 4; count of bases not matched to a gene: 10. CDR1 is SNHLY and CDR2 is FYNNEI in the germline V gene. This CDR3 has 16 residues.

V is TRBV7-2 and J is TRBJ1-3; D unclear. CDR3 length equals 12 residues. Germline assignment: CDR1 SGHTA and CDR2 FQGNSA. Between the trimmed V and J ends, which lost 5 bases and 7 bases, there was a span of 9 bases. The CDR3 loop is CASSNPGNTIYF. CDR3 DNA: TGTGCCAGCAGCAATCCCGGGAACACCATATATTTT.

This clone occurred a few times. The rearrangement joins TRBV15 to TRBJ2-7; 12 nucleotides line up with TRBD2. Germline trimming cut 3 bases from V and 2 bases from J; bases unmatched to any gene: 2. Per the germline V gene, CDR1 is LNHNV and CDR2 is YYDKDF (reference sequence). CDR3 size: 15 residues. The CDR3 loop is CATSRRTSGTYEQYF. The CDR3 bases are TGTGCCACCAGCAGGCGGACTAGCGGGACCTACGAGCAGTACTTC.

The chain recombines TRBV2 with TRBJ2-7; 8 nucleotides line up with TRBD1. This CDR3 contains 14 residues. Germline V gene lookup returns CDR1 SNHLY and CDR2 FYNNEI. V lost 4 bases, J lost 6 bases, and 8 bases stayed unmatched. In DNA form, the CDR3 reads TGTGCCAGCAGTGTGGGTGGACAGGGAGGCGAGCAGTACTTC. Its protein product is CASSVGGQGGEQYF.

CDR3 coding DNA: TGTGCCAGCAGTCCTACAGGGGCCCAAGAGACCCAGTACTTC. Translation gives CASSPTGAQETQYF. The chain carries TRBV11-1 and TRBJ2-5; 7 bases map to TRBD1. V gave up 6 bases and J gave up 1 base; unmatched junction bases: 5. Germline CDR1 SGHAT, CDR2 FQDESV (reference sequence). CDR3 length equals 14 residues.

The CDR3 reads CASRTLGGSGNTIYF. The CDR3 region has the DNA TGTGCCAGCAGAACTCTGGGGGGCTCTGGAAACACCATATATTTT. The chain employs TRBV6-5 and TRBJ1-3; D may be TRBD1 (5 bases). Trimming pared 6 bases from V and 0 bases from J, leaving 12 bases between. The length of the CDR3 is 15 residues. Germline V gives CDR1 MNHEY, CDR2 SVGAGI.

Concerning this clone itself: The sample carries other DNA sequences with the same CDR3. V usage is TRBV3-1 (or the pseudogene TRBV3-2) and J usage is TRBJ1-4, with 10 positions matching TRBD1. This CDR3 spans 15 amino acids. Germline V lookup: CDR1 LGHDT, CDR2 YNNKEL (reference sequence). V lost 4 bases and J lost 10; bases outside the gene matches: 9. This CDR3 is CASSRRQGALGKLFF. The CDR3 DNA follows: TGTGCCAGCAGCCGCCGACAGGGGGCATTGGGAAAACTGTTTTTT.

The chain combines TRBV7-2 with TRBJ1-5; tentatively, D is TRBD1 (5 bases). This CDR3 comprises 15 residues. Trimming stripped 1 base from V and 2 bases from J, with 9 bases between. CDR1 is SGHTA and CDR2 is FQGNSA in the germline V gene. DNA of the CDR3: TGTGCCAGCAGCTTAGATGGACACCGCAATCAGCCCCAGCATTTT. This encodes CASSLDGHRNQPQHF.

The chain uses TRBV28 and TRBJ1-1, with D uncertain. V was pared by 3 bases and J by 7 bases, with 9 bases between. This CDR3 region has 12 residues. From germline, CDR1 is MDHEN and CDR2 SYDVKM. CDR3 amino acids: CASSFPGLEAFF. CDR3 bases: TGTGCCAGCAGTTTCCCTGGACTTGAAGCTTTCTTT.

The chain has TRBV6-2 or TRBV6-3 and TRBJ1-5; D possibly corresponds to TRBD1 (5 bases). CDR3 length: 17 residues. Deletions cut 4 bases from V and 0 bases from J, with 16 bases between. The germline CDR1 and CDR2 sequences are MNHEY and SVGEGT. Written as DNA, the CDR3 is TGTGCCAGCAGTTCCTTCACAGGTCCTAATAGCAATCAGCCCCAGCATTTT. Translated, it gives CASSSFTGPNSNQPQHF.

The chain carries TRBV5-6 and TRBJ2-7, with TRBD2 matching over 12 bases. Trimming cost V 0 bases and J 4 bases; bases outside gene matches: 8. Per germline, CDR1 SGHDT and CDR2 YYEEEE. This CDR3 has 17 amino acids. The CDR3 region is CASSLGLAGAFNYEQYF. As DNA, the CDR3 is TGTGCCAGCAGCTTGGGACTAGCGGGAGCCTTTAATTACGAGCAGTACTTC.

The V gene is TRBV5-1, the J gene TRBJ2-6; D is possibly TRBD1 (6 bases). Trimming took off 4 bases at V and 2 bases at J, with 16 bases between the two ends. The CDR3 contains 17 residues. Germline V gene data show CDR1 as SGHRS and CDR2 as YFSETQ. The DNA for the CDR3 is TGCGCCAGCAGCATAAGACTTCAGGGGACTGGGGCCAACGTCCTGACTTTC. Translated, it gives CASSIRLQGTGANVLTF.

This chain links TRBV2 with TRBJ1-6; D ambiguous. Germline V gene lookup returns CDR1 SNHLY and CDR2 FYNNEI. The CDR3 sequence is 17 residues long. V was trimmed by 6 bases and J by 0 bases, leaving 15 bases between them. Written as DNA, the CDR3 is TGTGCCAGCAGCGCTAGCGAAATTAGCTCCTATAATTCACCCCTCCACTTT. Protein: CASSASEISSYNSPLHF.

The V gene is TRBV6-1, the J gene TRBJ1-5, with 7 bases aligning to TRBD1. This CDR3 is built from 14 residues. CDR1 MNHNS and CDR2 SASEGT come from the germline V gene. V lost 0 bases and J lost 7; bases outside the gene matches: 3. CDR3 sequence: CASSEATGRQPQHF. The CDR3 DNA reads TGTGCCAGCAGTGAAGCGACAGGGAGGCAGCCCCAGCATTTT.

This chain uses TRBV7-2 with TRBJ1-1, with D unresolved. Germline CDR1 SGHTA, CDR2 FQGNSA. CDR3 length equals 13 residues. The V end was cut by 3 bases, the J end by 4 bases, with 9 bases between. The CDR3: CASSLELGTEAFF. CDR3 nucleotides: TGTGCCAGCAGCTTGGAGTTGGGCACTGAAGCTTTCTTT.

The gene calls are TRBV10-3 and TRBJ1-6; D is uncertain. The V and J ends lost 3 bases and 5 bases respectively, with 8 bases between them. This CDR3 contains 14 residues. The germline CDR1 and CDR2 sequences are ENHRY and SYGVKD. The CDR3 DNA reads as TGTGCCATCAGTGACGGGGTCAATAATTCACCCCTCCACTTT. It specifies CAISDGVNNSPLHF.

The chain has TRBV6-6 and TRBJ2-7, with 10 bases lining up with TRBD2. Germline V CDR1 and CDR2: MNHNY, SVGAGI (reference sequence). V dropped 5 bases and J dropped 5; count of bases not matched to a gene: 6. The CDR3 loop spans 14 amino acids. CDR3 sequence: CASSLSGRWHEQYF. CDR3 bases: TGTGCCAGCAGTCTTAGCGGGAGGTGGCACGAGCAGTACTTC.

In nucleotides, the CDR3 is TGTGCCAGCAGCCCAGGGATCCCCTACGAGCAGTACTTC. Its translation is CASSPGIPYEQYF. The V call is TRBV3-1 (or the pseudogene TRBV3-2), the J call TRBJ2-7, with a weak D call TRBD1 (5 bases). This CDR3 has 13 residues. The ends were cut back, 4 bases at V and 2 bases at J, with 9 bases in the middle. The germline CDR1 and CDR2 sequences are LGHDT and YNNKEL (reference sequence).